A single sample gave rise to the 3 T cell receptor beta chains below, sequenced in a study of control samples from healthy donors and cancer patients. TCRdb's table, derived via immunoSEQ multiplex PCR, lists solely in-frame clones and lacks some. The top ten hold approximately 4.9% of the sample, which has 150,000 to 200,000 clones, 88% seen once. The sample was blood. These receptors came from a woman aged 30 to 39 in good health.

The rearrangement links TRBV2 to TRBJ1-5, with D maybe TRBD1 (5 bases). The germline V gene has CDR1 SNHLY and CDR2 FYNNEI. V was trimmed by 4 bases and J by 2 bases, leaving 12 bases between them. The length of the CDR3 is 15 residues. The CDR3 bases are TGTGCCAGCAGTGCTGAGGGAGGGGGCAATCAGCCCCAGCATTTT. Residues: CASSAEGGGNQPQHF.

This chain links TRBV6-5 with TRBJ1-3, with D perhaps TRBD1 (5 bases). This CDR3 is 15 amino acids long. Germline V gene lookup returns CDR1 MNHEY and CDR2 SVGAGI. The germline V and J ends were trimmed by 5 bases and 2 bases, with 13 bases remaining between them. CDR3 coding DNA: TGTGCCAGCAGTCAATGGCCGGGGGCTGGAAACACCATATATTTT. It translates to CASSQWPGAGNTIYF.

The CDR3 reads CASSTSGFTNEQFF. The DNA of the CDR3 is TGTGCCAGCAGCACTAGCGGCTTCACCAATGAGCAGTTCTTC. V is TRBV6-2 or TRBV6-3 and J is TRBJ2-1, with TRBD2 matching over 8 bases. V trimming: 6 bases; J trimming: 6 bases; junction bases outside the gene matches: 7. In germline, CDR1 is MNHEY, CDR2 SVGEGT. The CDR3 has 14 amino acids.